There are a few counts of the clone carrying this T cell receptor (beta chain). Its antigen remains unknown. TCRdb passed the 5' RACE reads through MiXCR, listing each CDR3 protein once. The data show 470,000 or so distinct CDR3 sequences, around 20% seen once. The data belong to a study of T-cell memory formation after mild COVID-19. CDR1 is LGHNA, CDR2 YSLEER, per germline. The length of the CDR3 is 17 residues. J was trimmed by 4 bases and V by 0 bases; bases with no gene match: 12. Study outcomes and limitations: Contracting CD4+ clones lay largely in CM and EM, with CD8+ ones residing in EMRA. Later expanders leaned toward CD4+, whereas clones contracting from day 15 to 85 were balanced CD4/CD8. Several responding clones turned up in pre-infection memory, indicating that cross-reactive memory may have taken part.

Sequencing was carried out using PBMCs or a T cell subset sorted from them (not recorded which). The chain joins TRBV4-3 to TRBJ2-7, with TRBD1 matching 7 bases. The sequence derives from an adult woman who had mild COVID-19 (a few samples of this study predate the infection). Cell type and time point are not known. The CDR3 sequence is CASSQDVYRGSLYEQYF. CDR3 nucleotide sequence: TGCGCCAGCAGCCAAGATGTATACAGGGGTAGTTTGTACGAGCAGTACTTC.